The 16 T cell receptor beta chains below were found in one sample sequenced in a study of response to subunit inactivated influenza vaccine. TCRdb re-called the RT-PCR reads through MiXCR, storing one row per CDR3 protein. The repertoire holds fewer than 800,000 distinct CDR3 sequences, with roughly 14% as singletons. The material sequenced was PBMCs from blood, taken 11 to 12 days after vaccination. The receptors here all came from a man aged 50-59 years who received an inactivated influenza vaccine.

This clonotype turned up a few times. Here the CDR3 DNA reads TGTGCCAGCAGCCAAGAGGGGAATCGTGGCTACACCTTC. Translating it yields CASSQEGNRGYTF. The chain carries TRBV3-1 and TRBJ1-2; D remains unclear. The CDR3 extends over 13 amino acids. Trimming pared 0 bases from V and 7 bases from J, leaving 9 bases between. CDR1 and CDR2 from the germline V gene are LGHDT and YNNKEL (reference sequence).

This chain connects TRBV30 to TRBJ1-2; D gene uncertain. CDR1 is GTSNPN, CDR2 SVGIG, per germline (reference sequence). The CDR3 sequence is 12 residues long. V was cut by 1 base and J by 0 bases, with 3 bases left in between. CDR3 protein: CAWSDTNYGYTF. CDR3 coding DNA: TGTGCCTGGAGTGACACTAACTATGGCTACACCTTC.

This rearrangement joins TRBV20-1 to TRBJ1-1; the D is unclear. Trimming took off 6 bases at V and 5 bases at J, with 19 bases between the two ends. The germline gives CDR1 DFQATT, CDR2 SNEGSKA (reference sequence). The CDR3 runs to 14 residues. CDR3 nucleotide sequence: TGCAGTGCCCCGCTGGTGGGTGCGGGGACTGAAGCTTTCTTT. As protein: CSAPLVGAGTEAFF.

This clonotype was counted between two and nine times. The chain combines TRBV5-1 with TRBJ2-7; possible D gene TRBD1, 5 bases. V lost 4 bases, J lost 2 bases, and 22 bases lay in between. The CDR3 has 17 amino acids. Germline V gene lookup returns CDR1 SGHRS and CDR2 YFSETQ. The CDR3 region is CASSPTGGRALTYEQYF. The CDR3 DNA sequence: TGCGCCAGCAGCCCAACCGGTGGCAGGGCCTTGACCTACGAGCAGTACTTC.

This clonotype came up many times. V usage is TRBV29-1 and J usage is TRBJ2-1; D might be TRBD2 (6 bases). V lost 6 bases, J lost 2 bases, and 11 bases lay in between. The CDR3 loop spans 13 amino acids. Germline-derived CDR1 and CDR2 are SQVTM and ANQGSEA. CDR3 in DNA: TGCAGCGTCCAGGGAGGCCCCTACAATGAGCAGTTCTTC. Translating gives CSVQGGPYNEQFF.

J is TRBJ2-3 and V is TRBV7-2; TRBD2 matches at 10 bases. The CDR3 consists of 15 residues. The junction had 7 bases not matched to a gene; V was cut back by 6 bases and J by 4 bases. The germline CDR1 and CDR2 sequences are SGHTA and FQGNSA. The DNA of the CDR3 is TGTGCCAGCAGTTCTCTAGCGGGGGTGCCAGATACGCAGTATTTT. It is translated as CASSSLAGVPDTQYF.

The table lists this clonotype with many counts. The chain uses TRBV29-1 and TRBJ2-1; 12 bases match TRBD2. Germline lookup yields CDR1 SQVTM and CDR2 ANQGSEA. Trimming removed 6 bases from V and 6 bases from J; junction bases left unmatched: 6. The CDR3 has 14 amino acids. CDR3 protein: CSVASSGGGNEQFF. CDR3 sequence (DNA): TGCAGCGTGGCGTCTAGCGGGGGGGGCAATGAGCAGTTCTTC.

The table lists this clonotype with a few counts. V usage is TRBV29-1 and J usage is TRBJ1-2; D uncertain. Germline assignment: CDR1 SQVTM and CDR2 ANQGSEA. The CDR3 consists of 10 residues. V was pared by 3 bases and J by 4 bases, with 3 bases between. This CDR3 is CSVESYGYTF. In DNA form, the CDR3 reads TGCAGCGTTGAGAGCTATGGCTACACCTTC.

The rearrangement links TRBV5-1 to TRBJ2-5, with D unclear. This CDR3 is 15 amino acids long. Germline CDR1 reads SGHRS; CDR2 reads YFSETQ. V was clipped by 0 bases and J by 5 bases, with 14 bases between them. Here the CDR3 reads CASSLAAIGGETQYF. The CDR3 DNA follows: TGCGCCAGCAGCTTGGCGGCGATAGGTGGGGAGACCCAGTACTTC. The whole variable domain, filled in from reference TRBV5-1 and TRBJ2-5, reads KAGVTQTPRYLIKTRGQQVTLSCSPISGHRSVSWYQQTPGQGLQFLFEYFSETQRNKGNFPGRFSGRQFSNSRSEMNVSTLELGDSALYLCASSLAAIGGETQYFGPGTRLLVL.

Only a few counts were recorded for this clonotype. The chain joins TRBV20-1 to TRBJ2-5, with TRBD2 matching 7 bases. Germline CDR1 reads DFQATT; CDR2 reads SNEGSKA (reference sequence). The ends lost 4 bases at V and 2 bases at J; junction bases unmatched: 7. The CDR3 is made up of 14 amino acids. The CDR3 region is CSAKRAGLQETQYF. In DNA form, the CDR3 reads TGCAGTGCTAAAAGAGCGGGACTTCAAGAGACCCAGTACTTC.

This clonotype was observed a handful of times. The CDR3 DNA sequence: TGTGCCATCAGTGAGTCGGCGAGTAAGGCTGAAGCTTTCTTT. It yields the protein CAISESASKAEAFF. J is TRBJ1-1 and V is TRBV10-3, with D uncertain. The V end was cut by 0 bases, the J end by 6 bases, with 11 bases between. The CDR3 runs to 14 residues. Looked up from germline, CDR1 is ENHRY and CDR2 is SYGVKD.

This clonotype was seen a handful of times. The rearrangement uses TRBV11-2 and TRBJ1-4; 8 bases agree with TRBD1. Germline V gene sequence: CDR1 SGHAT, CDR2 FQNNGV. J was trimmed by 8 bases and V by 5 bases; bases with no gene match: 7. The CDR3 runs 14 residues. The CDR3 reads CASSPWGDREKLFF. In DNA, the CDR3 is TGTGCCAGCAGCCCCTGGGGGGACAGGGAAAAACTGTTTTTT.

CDR3 region: CASSLEGTGSSEAFF. CDR3 in DNA: TGTGCCAGCAGCTTAGAAGGGACAGGGTCATCTGAAGCTTTCTTT. The V call is TRBV7-2, the J call TRBJ1-1, with 9 bases identical to TRBD1. The CDR3 sequence is 15 residues long. Looked up from germline, CDR1 is SGHTA and CDR2 is FQGNSA. The J segment lost 6 bases and the V segment lost 1 base, leaving 6 bases of the junction unmatched. Full variable domain (rest looked up from reference TRBV7-2 and TRBJ1-1): GAGVSQSPSNKVTEKGKDVELRCDPISGHTALYWYRQSLGQGLEFLIYFQGNSAPDKSGLPSDRFSAERTGGSVSTLTIQRTQQEDSAVYLCASSLEGTGSSEAFFGQGTRLTVV.

The DNA of the CDR3 is TGTGCCAGCAGCCAATGGGGGACAGAAAATGAAAAACTGTTTTTT. Translated, it gives CASSQWGTENEKLFF. This chain joins TRBV2 and TRBJ1-4; 7 nucleotides line up with TRBD1. Germline lookup yields CDR1 SNHLY and CDR2 FYNNEI. The ends lost 6 bases at V and 5 bases at J; junction bases unmatched: 9. The CDR3 runs 15 residues. Based on the CDR3 plus reference TRBV2 and TRBJ1-4, the full variable domain is EPEVTQTPSHQVTQMGQEVILRCVPISNHLYFYWYRQILGQKVEFLVSFYNNEISEKSEIFDDQFSVERPDGSNFTLKIRSTKLEDSAMYFCASSQWGTENEKLFFGSGTQLSVL.

The CDR3 coding sequence is TGCAGTGCTAGAAGGACAGCGGGGGGCGATGAGCAGTTCTTC. Translating gives CSARRTAGGDEQFF. The rearrangement links TRBV20-1 to TRBJ2-1; TRBD2 matches at 9 bases. CDR3 length: 14 amino acids. With 2 bases clipped from V and 8 bases from J, the junction kept 7 bases outside the gene matches. The germline V gene has CDR1 DFQATT and CDR2 SNEGSKA (reference sequence).

The chain combines TRBV20-1 with TRBJ1-1; 11 bases line up with TRBD1. The CDR3 runs to 14 residues. The V gene's germline CDR1 is DFQATT and CDR2 SNEGSKA (reference sequence). V was clipped by 3 bases and J by 7 bases; unmatched bases: 7. CDR3 loop: CSASPGTGGLEAFF. The CDR3 DNA reads TGCAGTGCTAGTCCCGGGACAGGGGGTCTTGAAGCTTTCTTT.